Given below is one TCR beta chain in context. The CDR3 consists of 15 residues. V was pared by 4 bases and J by 5 bases, with 2 bases of the junction left unmatched. CDR1 is SEHNR, CDR2 FQNEAQ, per germline (reference sequence). These data belong to a study of OX40 agonist ivuxolimab in advanced cancers. Produced via immunoSEQ multiplex PCR; TCRdb's table is partial and in-frame only. The sample includes more than 45,000 clones, almost 90% seen only once; the top ten take 6.9%. The chain employs TRBV7-9 and TRBJ2-2; 12 bases agree with TRBD2. This sequence was found in an adult with an advanced solid tumor such as melanoma, head and neck, liver or kidney cancer. The sample here was CD4+ or CD8+ T cells sorted from blood, taken in a trial of the OX40 agonist ivuxolimab. The CDR3 nucleotides read TGTGCCAGCAGCTGGGGACTAGCGGGTACCGGGGAGCTGTTTTTT. Translation gives CASSWGLAGTGELFF.